The rows below give T cell receptor beta chains drawn from one sample of a study of regulatory T cells in long-lasting Graves disease. Each CDR3 protein is one row after TCRdb ran MiXCR on the multiplex PCR reads. Counted here are about 400,000 distinct CDR3 sequences, 20% occurring once; the ten biggest clones make up 20%. The specimen was peripheral blood mononuclear cells (PBMCs), collected when the disease was refractory, from a patient treated with antithyroid drugs. These receptor sequences come from a female donor with Graves disease. CDR3s include the opening cysteine and the closing phenylalanine or tryptophan. D genes are given only for firm matches.

v_call: TRBV28
j_call: TRBJ2-5
d_call: .
cdr3_aa: CASSLVAGRETQYF

v_call: TRBV29-1
j_call: TRBJ1-1
d_call: .
cdr3_aa: CSVGAEAEAFF

v_call: TRBV6-1
j_call: TRBJ1-5
d_call: TRBD1
cdr3_aa: CASVGTVSNQPQHF

v_call: TRBV30
j_call: TRBJ1-2
d_call: TRBD1
cdr3_aa: CAWNRGDGYTF

v_call: TRBV12-5
j_call: TRBJ2-1
d_call: .
cdr3_aa: CASGSNITGPEQFF

v_call: TRBV7-2
j_call: TRBJ2-7
d_call: .
cdr3_aa: CASSLAMAYEQYF

v_call: TRBV15
j_call: TRBJ1-3
d_call: TRBD1
cdr3_aa: CATSRDPGTATGNTIYF

v_call: TRBV19
j_call: TRBJ1-6
d_call: .
cdr3_aa: CASRTGTSNSPLHF

v_call: TRBV4-1
j_call: TRBJ2-7
d_call: .
cdr3_aa: CASSQDGYEQYF

v_call: TRBV7-6
j_call: TRBJ2-2
d_call: TRBD1
cdr3_aa: CASSLAPGQDAGELFF

v_call: TRBV2
j_call: TRBJ2-6
d_call: .
cdr3_aa: CASSESAAGANVLTF

v_call: TRBV28
j_call: TRBJ2-2
d_call: .
cdr3_aa: CASSSGQLGKGELFF

v_call: TRBV20-1
j_call: TRBJ2-5
d_call: TRBD2
cdr3_aa: CSASRGGDPQGTQYF

v_call: TRBV18
j_call: TRBJ1-1
d_call: .
cdr3_aa: CASSPKGGPEAFF

v_call: TRBV28
j_call: TRBJ1-2
d_call: .
cdr3_aa: CASRDGYGYTF

v_call: TRBV6-2/TRBV6-3
j_call: TRBJ1-5
d_call: .
cdr3_aa: CASSYSAGEAQHQPQHF

v_call: TRBV27
j_call: TRBJ1-1
d_call: TRBD1
cdr3_aa: CASSPRTGYGAFF

v_call: TRBV7-9
j_call: TRBJ1-6
d_call: TRBD1
cdr3_aa: CASSLDRGNSPLHF

v_call: TRBV28
j_call: TRBJ1-4
d_call: TRBD1
cdr3_aa: CASSWMGQVNEKLFF

v_call: TRBV18
j_call: TRBJ2-7
d_call: TRBD2
cdr3_aa: CASSLTSPGLAYEQYF

v_call: TRBV20-1
j_call: TRBJ2-7
d_call: .
cdr3_aa: CSASEETSSYEQYF

v_call: TRBV20-1
j_call: TRBJ2-7
d_call: TRBD2
cdr3_aa: CSAREPSGSGEQYF

v_call: TRBV12-3/TRBV12-4
j_call: TRBJ2-7
d_call: TRBD1
cdr3_aa: CASSLRTGVDEQYF

v_call: TRBV13
j_call: TRBJ2-7
d_call: .
cdr3_aa: CASSLSPESSIDEQYF

v_call: TRBV7-9
j_call: TRBJ2-1
d_call: .
cdr3_aa: CASSSFRDPPYNEQFF

v_call: TRBV6-1
j_call: TRBJ2-7
d_call: TRBD2
cdr3_aa: CASSGLAGSEQYF

v_call: TRBV7-6
j_call: TRBJ2-5
d_call: .
cdr3_aa: CASSLHRQETQYF

v_call: TRBV12-3/TRBV12-4
j_call: TRBJ2-2
d_call: .
cdr3_aa: CASSFGEAGELFF

v_call: TRBV5-1
j_call: TRBJ1-2
d_call: .
cdr3_aa: CASSLDGVGYGYTF

v_call: TRBV5-1
j_call: TRBJ2-7
d_call: .
cdr3_aa: CASGLDGQGSYEQYF

v_call: TRBV12-3/TRBV12-4
j_call: TRBJ2-7
d_call: TRBD1
cdr3_aa: CASSRNPGQGNYEQYF

v_call: TRBV7-2
j_call: TRBJ1-6
d_call: TRBD1
cdr3_aa: CASSLGGQGSGNSPLHF

v_call: TRBV12-3/TRBV12-4
j_call: TRBJ1-4
d_call: .
cdr3_aa: CASRGGEKLFF

v_call: TRBV2
j_call: TRBJ2-2
d_call: .
cdr3_aa: CASSEVQRAGGELFF

v_call: TRBV7-2
j_call: TRBJ2-7
d_call: .
cdr3_aa: CASSLTRGIEQYF

v_call: TRBV20-1
j_call: TRBJ2-7
d_call: .
cdr3_aa: CSGLKGYEQYF

v_call: TRBV11-2
j_call: TRBJ2-1
d_call: .
cdr3_aa: CASSLSVGDEQFF

v_call: TRBV4-3
j_call: TRBJ1-1
d_call: .
cdr3_aa: CASSQKYNTEAFF

v_call: TRBV4-3
j_call: TRBJ1-4
d_call: .
cdr3_aa: CASSQDPVAGAGEKLFF

v_call: TRBV10-3
j_call: TRBJ2-7
d_call: TRBD1
cdr3_aa: CAISGDRALAYEQYF

v_call: TRBV29-1
j_call: TRBJ1-1
d_call: .
cdr3_aa: CSVFKNTEAFF

v_call: TRBV28
j_call: TRBJ2-7
d_call: .
cdr3_aa: CASSISGTAPGEQYF

v_call: TRBV28
j_call: TRBJ1-5
d_call: .
cdr3_aa: CASRENEYNQPQHF

v_call: TRBV7-2
j_call: TRBJ1-4
d_call: .
cdr3_aa: CASSLGIGQINEKLFF

v_call: TRBV6-1
j_call: TRBJ1-5
d_call: .
cdr3_aa: CASFGQGGVNQPQHF

v_call: TRBV7-2
j_call: TRBJ2-7
d_call: TRBD1
cdr3_aa: CASSRDRGGYEQYF

v_call: TRBV6-1
j_call: TRBJ2-7
d_call: .
cdr3_aa: CASSEALTFYEQYF

v_call: TRBV6-6
j_call: TRBJ2-2
d_call: TRBD1
cdr3_aa: CASSYSIGTGYPGELFF

v_call: TRBV6-2/TRBV6-3
j_call: TRBJ1-1
d_call: .
cdr3_aa: CASCKVGGRGVTEAFF

v_call: TRBV29-1
j_call: TRBJ1-2
d_call: .
cdr3_aa: CSVEGLGSNYGYTF

v_call: TRBV28
j_call: TRBJ2-7
d_call: TRBD1
cdr3_aa: CASSTRDSTYEQYF

v_call: TRBV11-2
j_call: TRBJ2-5
d_call: .
cdr3_aa: CASSFTTSETQYF

v_call: TRBV10-2
j_call: TRBJ1-2
d_call: TRBD1
cdr3_aa: CASSESAGQGIGGYTF

v_call: TRBV20-1
j_call: TRBJ2-4
d_call: TRBD1
cdr3_aa: CSARGQGKNIQYF

v_call: TRBV7-8
j_call: TRBJ2-7
d_call: .
cdr3_aa: CASSLQTGPYEQYF

v_call: TRBV12-3/TRBV12-4
j_call: TRBJ2-5
d_call: TRBD2
cdr3_aa: CASSFASSGQETQYF

v_call: TRBV19
j_call: TRBJ2-5
d_call: TRBD2
cdr3_aa: CASGTGTSITSGQETQYF

v_call: TRBV18
j_call: TRBJ1-5
d_call: TRBD1
cdr3_aa: CASSPGQGGSISNQPQHF

v_call: TRBV10-3
j_call: TRBJ1-1
d_call: TRBD1
cdr3_aa: CAISGGTGQASF

v_call: TRBV6-2/TRBV6-3
j_call: TRBJ2-7
d_call: TRBD2
cdr3_aa: CASSTTSGGTYEQYF